These 26 T cell receptor beta chains were all obtained from the same sample, sequenced in a study of molecular identifiers for immune sequencing clone quantification. TCRdb independently ran MiXCR on the PCR reads; one entry per CDR3 protein. Of about 640,000 distinct CDR3 sequences listed, roughly 21% were seen once; the top ten hold 0.7% to 1%. The sequenced sample was naive CD8+ T cells from blood, with Jurkat cell RNA spiked in. Subset defined: FACS-sorted CD8+CD4-CCR7+CD45RA+ naive T cells. These receptors all come from a human donor in good health. Some libraries in this study had Jurkat cell RNA spiked in.

This clonotype appeared many times. The chain links TRBV20-1 to TRBJ2-3; D unclear. CDR1 and CDR2 from the germline V gene are DFQATT and SNEGSKA (reference sequence). V was clipped by 2 bases and J by 0 bases, with 12 bases between them. The CDR3 runs to 15 residues. CDR3 nucleotides: TGCAGTGCTAGACATTTGGCGGAGAGCACAGATACGCAGTATTTT. Translating gives CSARHLAESTDTQYF.

A remark on this clonotype: Being one base from a much bigger clone, this may be a read error. The rearrangement links TRBV5-3 to TRBJ2-7, with TRBD2 identical over 9 bases. TRBV5-3 is treated as an ORF (open reading frame) with a function not yet certain. CDR3 length: 13 amino acids. After removal of 8 bases from V and 11 bases from J, the junction contained 14 bases not matched to a gene. The CDR3 is CASSLAIAGEKYF. DNA for the CDR3: TGTGCCAGCAGTTTGGCGATAGCGGGAGAGAAGTACTTC.

This clonotype was detected ten times or more. This chain joins TRBV11-2 and TRBJ2-7; D may correspond to TRBD1 or TRBD2 (7 bases each). Germline loops: CDR1 SGHAT, CDR2 FQNNGV. The CDR3 extends over 14 amino acids. Trimming took off 5 bases at V and 2 bases at J, with 13 bases between the two ends. The CDR3 coding sequence is TGTGCCAGCAGCCCAGGGGGGGGGGCCTACGAGCAGTACTTC. Translation: CASSPGGGAYEQYF.

Comments on this clonotype: This clone may be a read error of a much larger clone one base away. The J gene is TRBJ1-1, the V gene TRBV10-3, with D unclear. V was trimmed by 4 bases and J by 6 bases, leaving 9 bases between them. CDR3 size: 12 residues. Germline lookup yields CDR1 ENHRY and CDR2 SYGVKD. As DNA, the CDR3 is TGTGCCATCAGTGTCGCCAACGCTGAAGCTTTCTTT. It translates to CAISVANAEAFF.

In regard to this clonotype: A clone one base away is much larger, so this may be a read error. The chain recombines TRBV6-2 or TRBV6-3 with TRBJ2-7; D may be TRBD2 (6 bases). There are 15 residues in the CDR3. Germline CDR1 MNHEY, CDR2 SVGEGT. The CDR3 DNA sequence: TGTGCCAGCAGCAAAACCGGGACTGTTACCTACAAGCAGTACTTC. Translated: CASSKTGTVTYKQYF.

This clonotype was counted many times. V and J are TRBV29-1 and TRBJ1-5; D is uncertain. CDR3 length: 12 residues. Germline V gene sequence: CDR1 SQVTM, CDR2 ANQGSEA. Between the trimmed V and J ends, which lost 5 bases and 5 bases, there was a span of 10 bases. This chain's CDR3 is CSVRDPDQPQHF. As DNA, the CDR3 is TGCAGCGTTAGGGATCCCGATCAGCCCCAGCATTTT.

The chain carries TRBV20-1 and TRBJ2-7; the match to TRBD2 covers 10 bases. Unmatched junction bases numbered 7, after V lost 6 bases and J lost 5 bases. CDR3 length: 13 amino acids. Germline V gives CDR1 DFQATT, CDR2 SNEGSKA (reference sequence). This CDR3 is CSAFSGRNNEQYF. DNA of the CDR3: TGCAGTGCCTTTAGCGGGAGGAATAACGAGCAGTACTTC.

This clonotype was picked up many times. V is TRBV2 and J is TRBJ2-7; D gene unclear. Trimming shortened V by 3 bases and J by 4 bases, and 7 bases separated the two germline ends. Germline values: CDR1 SNHLY, CDR2 FYNNEI. CDR3 length equals 12 residues. The CDR3 DNA reads as TGTGCCAGCAGTGAGGGCATTTACGAGCAGTACTTC. Its protein product is CASSEGIYEQYF.

As concerns this clonotype: This could be a read error, since a much larger clone is one nucleotide away. The chain links TRBV19 to TRBJ2-3, with a weak D call TRBD1 (6 bases). The length of the CDR3 is 15 residues. Trimming stripped 5 bases from V and 5 bases from J, with 17 bases between. Germline V lookup: CDR1 LNHDA, CDR2 SQIVND (reference sequence). The CDR3 reads CASSLRQDPGDTQYF. DNA of the CDR3: TGTGCCAGTAGTCTCAGACAGGACCCCGGAGATACGCAGTATTTT.

The genes are TRBV29-1 and TRBJ2-1; possibly TRBD1 for D (5 bases). The CDR3 runs to 14 residues. Germline assignment: CDR1 SQVTM and CDR2 ANQGSEA. The V end was cut by 7 bases, the J end by 2 bases, with 15 bases between. CDR3: CSGTSDKTYNEQFF. CDR3 nucleotides: TGCAGCGGGACGTCGGACAAAACCTACAATGAGCAGTTCTTC.

Details on this clonotype: The final CDR3 position lacks the conserved phenylalanine or tryptophan, pointing to a likely read error. The chain couples TRBV12-3 or TRBV12-4 to TRBJ2-4; 7 nucleotides agree with TRBD1. V lost 6 bases to trimming and J lost 8 bases; unmatched junction nucleotides: 10. The CDR3 length is 14 residues. CDR3 sequence reads: CASSYTGAGDIQYL. The CDR3 nucleotides are TGTGCCAGCAGCTACACAGGGGCCGGGGACATTCAGTACCTC.

J is TRBJ2-2 and V is TRBV5-1; 9 bases agree with TRBD1. The germline V gene has CDR1 SGHRS and CDR2 YFSETQ. This CDR3 is 15 amino acids long. Unmatched junction bases numbered 11, after V lost 4 bases and J lost 10 bases. Here the CDR3 reads CASSIGQGPGEELFF. For the CDR3, the DNA is TGCGCCAGCAGCATTGGACAGGGGCCCGGCGAGGAGCTGTTTTTT. Using reference TRBV5-1 and TRBJ2-2 for the parts outside the CDR3, the full variable domain is KAGVTQTPRYLIKTRGQQVTLSCSPISGHRSVSWYQQTPGQGLQFLFEYFSETQRNKGNFPGRFSGRQFSNSRSEMNVSTLELGDSALYLCASSIGQGPGEELFFGEGSRLTVL.

This clonotype was seen a single time. The junction does not match germline at one end; this may be a read error. The V and J genes are TRBV11-1 and TRBJ2-5; 7 nucleotides agree with TRBD1. CDR1 SGHAT and CDR2 FQDESV come from the germline V gene (reference sequence). This CDR3 comprises 15 residues. The CDR3 spells CASSSWDSPEEIQYF. CDR3 sequence (DNA): TGTGCCAGCAGCTCGTGGGACAGTCCAGAAGAGATCCAGTACTTC.

Many counts were recorded for this clonotype. This chain links TRBV6-2 or TRBV6-3 with TRBJ2-7; D gene ambiguous. The ends were cut back, 1 base at V and 2 bases at J, with 3 bases in the middle. There are 12 residues in the CDR3. Germline V CDR1 and CDR2: MNHEY, SVGEGT. The DNA for the CDR3 is TGTGCCAGCAGTTACTGGGCCTACGAGCAGTACTTC. Translating it yields CASSYWAYEQYF.

As concerns this clonotype: This clone may be a read error of a much larger clone one base away. As DNA, the CDR3 is TGTGCCAGCAGCAGTGCCGGACAGGGACGAGAGACCCAGTACTTC. Encoded protein: CASSSAGQGRETQYF. The V call is TRBV13, the J call TRBJ2-5; 8 nucleotides align to TRBD1. J gave up 4 bases and V 5 bases, and 9 bases lay outside the gene matches. The CDR3 has 15 amino acids. Looked up from germline, CDR1 is PRHDT and CDR2 is FYEKMQ (reference sequence).

The chain has TRBV13 and TRBJ2-7; D possibly uses TRBD1 or TRBD2 (5 bases each). V lost 2 bases and J 1 base, leaving 18 bases between the germline ends. The CDR3 contains 17 residues. Germline V gene sequence: CDR1 PRHDT, CDR2 FYEKMQ (reference sequence). The chain's CDR3 is CASSLRVPRDGSYEQYF. CDR3 sequence (DNA): TGTGCCAGCAGCTTAAGGGTGCCCAGGGACGGATCCTACGAGCAGTACTTC.

The table lists this clonotype with many counts. This chain uses TRBV13 with TRBJ1-1; TRBD1 might be the D (6 bases). The CDR3 is made up of 13 amino acids. Per germline, CDR1 PRHDT and CDR2 FYEKMQ (reference sequence). V lost 1 base, J lost 3 bases, and 6 bases lay in between. This chain's CDR3 is CASSLEGDTEAFF. The CDR3 nucleotides read TGTGCCAGCAGCTTAGAGGGGGACACTGAAGCTTTCTTT.

The chain recombines TRBV20-1 with TRBJ2-2; 8 nucleotides match TRBD1. V gave up 0 bases and J gave up 0 bases; unmatched junction bases: 3. The CDR3 loop spans 16 amino acids. CDR1 DFQATT and CDR2 SNEGSKA come from the germline V gene (reference sequence). The DNA for the CDR3 is TGCAGTGCTAGAGATCAGGACAGGGCGAACACCGGGGAGCTGTTTTTT. This codes for CSARDQDRANTGELFF.

As concerns this clonotype: This may stem from a read error, because a much larger clone lies one nucleotide away. The rearrangement uses TRBV30 and TRBJ2-3; the D gene is possibly TRBD1 (6 bases). Trimming stripped 4 bases from V and 2 bases from J, with 19 bases between. This CDR3 spans 16 amino acids. CDR1 is GTSNPN, CDR2 SVGIG, per germline (reference sequence). The CDR3 nucleotides are TGTGCCTGGACGGAAACTCGAGCAGGGGACACAGATACGCAGTATTTT. Translated: CAWTETRAGDTDTQYF.

Remarks on this clonotype: A single base separates this from a much larger clone, so it may be a read error. The CDR3 carries no conserved terminal phenylalanine or tryptophan, so it likely arises from a read error. The limits of the CDR3 on the DNA are not certain, so only TCRdb's listed CDR3 is given. The CDR3 spells CASSKPETQYL. The J gene is TRBJ2-5, the V gene TRBV21-1. TRBV21-1 is designated a pseudogene. The CDR3 length is 11 residues, termini included.

The table lists this clonotype with many counts. The chain recombines TRBV7-3 with TRBJ2-5, with 8 bases fitting TRBD2. With V trimmed by 5 bases and J by 4 bases, 3 bases remained unmatched. Germline lookup yields CDR1 SGHTA and CDR2 FQGTGA. The CDR3 sequence is 13 residues long. Here the CDR3 reads CASSLSGRETQYF. The DNA of the CDR3 is TGTGCCAGCAGCCTCAGCGGGAGAGAGACCCAGTACTTC.

This clonotype was counted ten times or more. This rearrangement joins TRBV19 to TRBJ2-1; TRBD2 matches at 7 bases. After removal of 3 bases from V and 4 bases from J, the junction contained 3 bases not matched to a gene. CDR1 is LNHDA and CDR2 is SQIVND in the germline V gene (reference sequence). CDR3 length equals 14 residues. As DNA, the CDR3 is TGTGCCAGTAGTATCGGCGGGGGTTACAATGAGCAGTTCTTC. Translating it yields CASSIGGGYNEQFF.

This clonotype was counted between two and nine times. The CDR3 loop is CASNNYNEQFF. The CDR3 DNA is TGTGCCAGCAATAACTACAATGAGCAGTTCTTC. This chain uses TRBV7-2 with TRBJ2-1, with D unresolved. Per germline, CDR1 SGHTA and CDR2 FQGNSA. Trimming shortened V by 7 bases and J by 3 bases, and 4 bases separated the two germline ends. The CDR3 is 11 amino acids.

This clonotype was detected only once. A clone one base away is much larger, so this may be a read error. This CDR3 fails to terminate in the conserved phenylalanine or tryptophan, so it likely reflects a read error. V usage is TRBV12-3 or TRBV12-4 and J usage is TRBJ2-3, with 14 bases lining up with TRBD2. J gave up 6 bases and V 4 bases, and 6 bases lay outside the gene matches. CDR3 length equals 16 residues. The DNA of the CDR3 is TGTGCCAGCAGTTCGACTAGCGGGGGGGCCTGGGATACGCAGTATCTT. This encodes CASSSTSGGAWDTQYL.

This chain uses TRBV4-2 with TRBJ2-1; 9 nucleotides match TRBD2. Trimming removed 1 base from V and 10 bases from J; junction bases left unmatched: 2. Germline lookup yields CDR1 LGHNA and CDR2 YNFKEQ. The CDR3 consists of 13 residues. The CDR3 loop is CASSQAGLAEQFF. The CDR3 DNA is TGTGCCAGCAGCCAAGCAGGACTAGCGGAGCAGTTCTTC.

This clonotype has ten or more counts. The CDR3 loop is CASSSGVEQYF. The CDR3, as DNA: TGTGCCAGTAGTAGCGGGGTCGAGCAGTACTTC. V usage is TRBV19 and J usage is TRBJ2-7, with D tentatively TRBD2 (6 bases). In germline, CDR1 is LNHDA, CDR2 SQIVND (reference sequence). This CDR3 spans 11 amino acids. V lost 4 bases and J 6 bases, leaving 7 bases between the germline ends.